This T cell receptor beta chain came from a study of blood T cell repertoires in COVID-19. Unmatched junction bases numbered 6, after V lost 5 bases and J lost 9 bases. Per germline, CDR1 SGHVS and CDR2 FQNEAQ. This CDR3 spans 15 amino acids. This clone was observed a single time. Profiling relied on immunoSEQ multiplex PCR, and the TCRdb table lists in-frame clones only, not all of them. The table shows 95,000 to 120,000 clones, with more than 70% occurring only once. This clonotype was sampled from a woman aged 55-69 years with COVID-19, enrolled during active disease. Sample: peripheral blood. V usage is TRBV7-8 and J usage is TRBJ2-1; 14 bases fit TRBD2. The CDR3 DNA reads TGTGCCAGCAGCCCGACTAGCGGGGGGGAAGGTGAGCAGTTCTTC. This codes for CASSPTSGGEGEQFF.